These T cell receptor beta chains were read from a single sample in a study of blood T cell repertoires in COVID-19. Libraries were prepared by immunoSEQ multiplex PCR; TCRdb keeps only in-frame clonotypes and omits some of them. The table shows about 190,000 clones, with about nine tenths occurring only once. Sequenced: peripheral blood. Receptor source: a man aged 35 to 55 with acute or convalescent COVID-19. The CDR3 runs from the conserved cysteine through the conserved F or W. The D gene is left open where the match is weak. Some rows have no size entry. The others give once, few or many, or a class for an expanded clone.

CASSPIGRSGNTIYF TGTGCCAGCTCACCGATTGGGAGATCTGGAAACACCATATATTTT NA TRBJ1-3 few TRBV18
CAAWPEAFF TGTGCCGCCTGGCCTGAAGCTTTCTTT NA TRBJ1-1 NA TRBV5-8
CASSGLGDSFMNTEAFF TGTGCCAGCAGTGGGTTAGGGGACAGCTTCATGAACACTGAAGCTTTCTTT TRBD1 TRBJ1-1 NA TRBV2
CATSHFGQPQHF TGTGCCACCAGCCATTTTGGCCAGCCCCAGCATTTT NA TRBJ1-5 few TRBV24-1
CASTHPGRVGGNTIYF TGTGCCAGCACCCATCCTGGCAGGGTAGGCGGAAACACCATATATTTT NA TRBJ1-3 NA TRBV28
CASSETGGRGYTF TGTGCCAGCAGTGAAACAGGGGGCCGAGGCTACACCTTC TRBD1 TRBJ1-2 NA TRBV6-1
CASSPQQGPSGGYTF TGTGCCAGCTCACCACAGCAGGGGCCCTCGGGTGGCTACACCTTC NA TRBJ1-2 NA TRBV18
CASSAGTGGGNEQFF TGTGCCAGCAGCGCCGGGACAGGGGGAGGTAATGAGCAGTTCTTC TRBD1 TRBJ2-1 once TRBV7-2
CAWSPSAGDRGINQPQHF TGTGCCTGGAGTCCCTCGGCTGGGGACAGGGGGATCAATCAGCCCCAGCATTTT TRBD1 TRBJ1-5 NA TRBV30
CASSAPGGRNEKLFF TGTGCCAGCAGCGCCCCCGGGGGGAGGAATGAAAAACTGTTTTTT NA TRBJ1-4 NA TRBV6-5
CASSVDGTRYNEQFF TGTGCCAGCAGCGTAGATGGGACTAGATACAATGAGCAGTTCTTC TRBD2 TRBJ2-1 NA TRBV9
CASSLVALAAGTDTQYF TGCGCCAGCAGCTTGGTCGCACTAGCGGCTGGCACAGATACGCAGTATTTT TRBD2 TRBJ2-3 NA TRBV5-1
CASSLTGGDEQYF TGTGCCAGCAGCCTGACAGGTGGTGACGAGCAGTACTTC NA TRBJ2-7 NA TRBV3-1/TRBV3-2
CASSPLASSYEQYF TGTGCCAGCAGCCCGCTAGCGTCTTCCTACGAGCAGTACTTC NA TRBJ2-7 NA TRBV7-9
CASTEDGGPLKPFF TGTGCCAGTACCGAGGACGGGGGGCCTCTTAAGCCTTTCTTT NA TRBJ1-1 once TRBV19
CASSYSGAEKLFF TGTGCCAGCAGTTACTCGGGGGCTGAAAAACTGTTTTTT NA TRBJ1-4 NA TRBV6-5
CASSLTGLGTALSGANVLTF TGTGCCAGCAGCTTGACCGGCCTCGGGACAGCTCTCTCTGGGGCCAACGTCCTGACTTTC TRBD1 TRBJ2-6 NA TRBV7-6
CASREGGANYGYTF TGTGCCAGCAGGGAGGGGGGGGCCAACTATGGCTACACCTTC NA TRBJ1-2 NA TRBV2
CASSQDGGRQYF TGTGCCAGCAGCCAAGATGGTGGTAGGCAGTATTTT NA TRBJ2-3 NA TRBV4-2
CASSYSTSGGASQETQYF TGTGCCAGCAGTTACTCGACTAGCGGGGGGGCCAGTCAGGAGACCCAGTACTTC TRBD2 TRBJ2-5 NA TRBV6-2/TRBV6-3
CAWSVGPGAIYGYTF TGTGCCTGGAGTGTAGGTCCAGGGGCGATCTATGGCTACACCTTC NA TRBJ1-2 NA TRBV30
CASSDYPGTKLFF TGTGCCAGCAGTGACTACCCGGGGACTAAACTGTTTTTT NA TRBJ1-4 NA TRBV6-4
CATSPGKFGEQYF TGTGCCACCAGTCCGGGAAAGTTCGGGGAGCAGTACTTC NA TRBJ2-7 NA TRBV24-1
CSAGGAVDEQYF TGCAGCGCTGGGGGCGCGGTCGACGAGCAGTACTTC NA TRBJ2-7 NA TRBV29-1
CASSLGTGSNYGYTF TGTGCCAGCAGTCTCGGGACAGGTTCTAATTATGGCTACACCTTC TRBD1 TRBJ1-2 NA TRBV27
CASSVFLSGETQYF TGTGCCAGCAGCGTATTTCTCTCCGGGGAGACCCAGTACTTC NA TRBJ2-5 NA TRBV9
CASSAGTGANTGELFF TGTGCCAGCAGCGCCGGGACAGGGGCCAACACCGGGGAGCTGTTTTTT TRBD1 TRBJ2-2 NA TRBV5-5
CASRSGVAQHF TGTGCCAGCAGATCAGGCGTCGCTCAGCATTTT NA TRBJ1-5 NA TRBV2
CASTGGESGANVLTF TGTGCCAGCACAGGGGGCGAGTCTGGGGCCAACGTCCTGACTTTC TRBD1 TRBJ2-6 NA TRBV28
CAWSERGTGRFGGYTF TGTGCCTGGAGTGAGAGGGGGACAGGGAGGTTTGGGGGCTACACCTTC TRBD1 TRBJ1-2 NA TRBV30
CATSRRGAYEQYF TGTGCCACCAGCAGACGGGGAGCCTACGAGCAGTACTTC NA TRBJ2-7 once TRBV15
CAWSGDLYGYTF TGTGCCTGGAGTGGAGATCTCTATGGCTACACCTTC NA TRBJ1-2 NA TRBV30
CASSPDSVYNEQFF TGCGCCAGCAGCCCCGACAGTGTGTACAATGAGCAGTTCTTC NA TRBJ2-1 NA TRBV5-1
CASSLTGESNQPQHF TGCGCCAGCAGCCTGACAGGGGAAAGCAATCAGCCCCAGCATTTT TRBD1 TRBJ1-5 once TRBV4-3
CASSQSGTGGSNYGYTF TGCGCCAGCAGTCAATCGGGGACAGGGGGATCTAACTATGGCTACACCTTC TRBD1 TRBJ1-2 NA TRBV23-1
CASSYSPTGLGNTIYF TGTGCCAGCAGTTACTCTCCGACAGGACTTGGAAACACCATATATTTT NA TRBJ1-3 NA TRBV6-5
CASSGDMNTEAFF TGTGCCAGCAGCGGAGATATGAACACTGAAGCTTTCTTT NA TRBJ1-1 NA TRBV5-4
CASSLGDRGSDTQYF TGTGCCAGCAGCTTAGGGGACAGGGGGTCAGATACGCAGTATTTT TRBD1 TRBJ2-3 NA TRBV7-9
CASSVGTGGRNSNQPQHF TGTGCCAGCAGTGTTGGGACAGGGGGACGTAATAGCAATCAGCCCCAGCATTTT TRBD1 TRBJ1-5 NA TRBV2
CASSLRDQPQHF TGTGCCAGTAGTTTAAGAGATCAGCCCCAGCATTTT NA TRBJ1-5 NA TRBV19
CASSQDGRENIQYF TGCGCCAGCAGCCAAGATGGCAGGGAAAACATTCAGTACTTC NA TRBJ2-4 NA TRBV4-1
CASSLGTGYNQPQHF TGTGCCAGCAGCTTAGGCACAGGGTACAATCAGCCCCAGCATTTT NA TRBJ1-5 NA TRBV7-9
CSVARTVAPRGVTDTQYF TGCAGCGTTGCCCGGACTGTGGCCCCTCGGGGAGTCACAGATACGCAGTATTTT NA TRBJ2-3 NA TRBV29-1